This T cell receptor (beta chain) was documented in a study of cytomegalovirus exposure and HLA in healthy donors. Trimming shortened V by 1 base and J by 1 base, and 10 bases separated the two germline ends. The CDR3 has 15 amino acids. The germline gives CDR1 LGHNA, CDR2 YSLEER. A multiplex PCR was run with 60 Vbeta primers and 13 Jbeta primers. TCRdb's table, derived via immunoSEQ multiplex PCR, lists solely in-frame clones and lacks some. The table includes approximately 40,000 clones, 70% to 90% detected once. The sample was PBMCs. V is TRBV4-3 and J is TRBJ1-1, with D perhaps matching TRBD1 (6 bases). The TCR originated in a woman aged 40 to 55 in good health and CMV-seropositive. The CDR3 is CASSQGTEWNTEAFF. In nucleotides, the CDR3 is TGCGCCAGCAGCCAAGGGACAGAGTGGAACACTGAAGCTTTCTTT.